The 8 T cell receptor beta chains below were found in one sample sequenced in a study of CD8 T cells in ankylosing spondylitis. Whole-study results and caveats: Seemingly characteristic of ankylosing spondylitis blood was a TCR beta motif consisting of about 8 highly homologous variants.

The antigens for these receptors are not known. TCRdb ran MiXCR on the 5' RACE reads and lists one entry per CDR3 protein. Seen here are about 500,000 distinct CDR3 sequences, approximately 5.3% observed once, and the top ten hold around 3.5%. Sequenced input: blood, either unsorted or a sorted T cell fraction (not recorded which). These receptors came from a male donor with ankylosing spondylitis.

This clonotype was counted many times. The chain is built from TRBV11-2 and TRBJ2-3, with D possibly being TRBD1 or TRBD2 (7 bases each). The CDR3 has 16 residues. Germline V CDR1 and CDR2: SGHAT, FQNNGV. The V gene lost 4 bases and the J gene lost 10 bases, with 24 bases spanning the gap. The chain's CDR3 is CASSSRGRGFPQAQYF. The CDR3 region has the DNA TGTGCCAGCAGCTCTAGGGGGCGGGGGTTCCCTCAGGCGCAGTATTTT.

This clonotype was counted many times. This chain links TRBV4-2 with TRBJ2-1; 8 nucleotides match TRBD2. The CDR3 is 14 amino acids. CDR1 and CDR2 (germline): LGHNA, YNFKEQ. Trimming cost V 4 bases and J 7 bases; bases outside gene matches: 6. The CDR3 loop reads CASSRRGASNEQFF. The DNA for the CDR3 is TGTGCCAGCAGCCGGCGGGGGGCTTCAAATGAGCAGTTCTTC.

This clonotype showed up many times. V usage is TRBV20-1 and J usage is TRBJ1-2, with D perhaps matching TRBD1 (6 bases). Germline assignment: CDR1 DFQATT and CDR2 SNEGSKA (reference sequence). The CDR3 is 11 residues long. Trimming left V 3 bases short and J 4 bases short, with 6 bases between. The CDR3 sequence is CSARDSYGYTF. The CDR3 DNA reads as TGCAGTGCTAGGGACAGCTATGGCTACACCTTC.

This clonotype was seen at least ten times. V is TRBV7-2 and J is TRBJ2-1; no firm D call. The CDR3 is 14 residues long. The germline V and J ends were trimmed by 2 bases and 0 bases, with 5 bases remaining between them. Per the germline V gene, CDR1 is SGHTA and CDR2 is FQGNSA. The CDR3 reads CASSLSVSYNEQFF. Written as DNA, the CDR3 is TGTGCCAGCAGCTTATCGGTCTCCTACAATGAGCAGTTCTTC.

This clonotype showed up many times. The chain is built from TRBV7-8 and TRBJ1-1; 9 positions agree with TRBD1. The CDR3 covers 16 residues. Trimming cost V 2 bases and J 0 bases; bases outside gene matches: 4. Germline values: CDR1 SGHVS, CDR2 FQNEAQ. The CDR3 coding sequence is TGTGCCAGCAGCTTACCGAGACAGGGGGTGAACACTGAAGCTTTCTTT. Protein sequence: CASSLPRQGVNTEAFF.

Many counts were recorded for this clonotype. The chain carries TRBV29-1 and TRBJ2-7, with D possibly being TRBD2 (6 bases). Trimming took 6 bases from V and 2 from J, leaving 20 bases between them. The germline V gene has CDR1 SQVTM and CDR2 ANQGSEA. There are 15 residues in the CDR3. CDR3 DNA: TGCAGCGTCTCACCTTCTAGCGATATACCCTACGAGCAGTACTTC. This translates into CSVSPSSDIPYEQYF.

This clonotype was observed many times. The genes are TRBV6-6 and TRBJ1-2, with 7 bases aligning to TRBD1. The CDR3 length is 12 residues. Germline-derived CDR1 and CDR2 are MNHNY and SVGAGI (reference sequence). The ends lost 9 bases at V and 12 bases at J; junction bases unmatched: 13. Here the CDR3 reads CASRGPGTANTF. CDR3 DNA sequence: TGTGCCAGTAGGGGACCAGGGACAGCCAACACCTTC.

This clonotype has ten or more counts. This sequence joins TRBV5-5 and TRBJ1-6; TRBD1 might be the D (5 bases). The CDR3 is made up of 14 amino acids. Germline loops: CDR1 SGHKS, CDR2 YYEKEE (reference sequence). V was clipped by 5 bases and J by 11 bases, with 17 bases between them. The CDR3 spells CASSQERDLPPLHF. The CDR3 DNA sequence: TGTGCCAGCAGTCAGGAGAGGGACTTGCCACCCCTCCACTTT. Full variable domain (rest looked up from reference TRBV5-5 and TRBJ1-6): DAGVTQSPTHLIKTRGQQVTLRCSPISGHKSVSWYQQVLGQGPQFIFQYYEKEERGRGNFPDRFSARQFPNYSSELNVNALLLGDSALYLCASSQERDLPPLHFGNGTRLTVT.